Each of the 24 T cell receptor beta chains below was sequenced from the same sample in a study of T-cell reconstitution after alpha-beta-depleted transplantation in children. Unique molecular identifiers were incorporated when the TCRbeta library was constructed. MiXCR, run by TCRdb on the PCR reads, gives a single entry per CDR3 protein. This table holds about 690,000 distinct CDR3 sequences, roughly 17% found once. The sequencing used PBMCs from the stem cell graft donor, collected from the stem cell graft. Source of these receptors: a human donor who donated a stem cell graft to a child with acute myeloid leukemia.

This clonotype has ten or more counts. The rearrangement uses TRBV29-1 and TRBJ2-1; TRBD1 is a possible D gene (5 bases). Germline V gene lookup returns CDR1 SQVTM and CDR2 ANQGSEA. V shed 7 bases and J shed 0 bases, with 13 bases lying between them. The CDR3 has 14 residues. This CDR3 reads CSGSRVLSYNEQFF. The CDR3 region has the DNA TGCAGCGGATCCAGGGTTCTCTCCTACAATGAGCAGTTCTTC.

This clonotype was recorded at least ten times. This chain joins TRBV12-3 or TRBV12-4 and TRBJ1-2, with 8 bases fitting TRBD1. J was trimmed by 3 bases and V by 3 bases; bases with no gene match: 6. CDR3 length equals 15 residues. The CDR3 region has the DNA TGTGCCAGCAGTTTCGGGACAGGCCCTTACTATGGCTACACCTTC. Protein product: CASSFGTGPYYGYTF.

This clonotype was recorded a few times. The chain couples TRBV5-1 to TRBJ2-7; TRBD1 might be the D (5 bases). The CDR3 runs 15 residues. The germline gives CDR1 SGHRS, CDR2 YFSETQ. Trimming stripped 4 bases from V and 1 base from J, with 15 bases between. The DNA of the CDR3 is TGCGCCAGCAGCCCAATCCCGCGACAGTCCTACGAGCAGTACTTC. It codes for CASSPIPRQSYEQYF.

In this sample, this clonotype turned up a few times. The chain employs TRBV9 and TRBJ2-1; a possible D gene is TRBD2 (5 bases). This CDR3 contains 15 residues. CDR1 is SGDLS, CDR2 YYNGEE, per germline. Between the trimmed V and J ends, which lost 4 bases and 9 bases, there was a span of 20 bases. The CDR3 coding sequence is TGTGCCAGCAGCCCCAGTGGTAGCGAGGGCAGTGAGCAGTTCTTC. This encodes CASSPSGSEGSEQFF. Variable domain in full (rest from reference TRBV9 and TRBJ2-1): DSGVTQTPKHLITATGQRVTLRCSPRSGDLSVYWYQQSLDQGLQFLIQYYNGEERAKGNILERFSAQQFPDLHSELNLSSLELGDSALYFCASSPSGSEGSEQFFGPGTRLTVL.

There are a few counts of this clonotype. This chain joins TRBV7-9 and TRBJ1-4; D possibly corresponds to TRBD1 (5 bases). Trimming pared 0 bases from V and 6 bases from J, leaving 8 bases between. The CDR3 spans 14 residues. Looked up from germline, CDR1 is SEHNR and CDR2 is FQNEAQ (reference sequence). The CDR3 region is CASSLAQGDEKLFF. The CDR3 coding sequence is TGTGCCAGCAGCTTAGCCCAGGGAGATGAAAAACTGTTTTTT.

This clonotype was seen many times. The J gene is TRBJ1-1, the V gene TRBV27; D call uncertain. V was trimmed by 3 bases and J by 3 bases, leaving 8 bases between them. CDR1 is MNHEY and CDR2 is SMNVEV in the germline V gene (reference sequence). The CDR3 has 13 amino acids. The CDR3 DNA reads TGTGCCAGCAGTTTTTTTCGGGACACTGAAGCTTTCTTT. As protein: CASSFFRDTEAFF.

The chain links TRBV9 to TRBJ2-2; D perhaps matches TRBD2 (5 bases). The V end lost 2 bases, the J end lost 6 bases, and 8 bases lay between the germline ends. CDR1 and CDR2 from the germline V gene are SGDLS and YYNGEE. This CDR3 is 13 amino acids long. In nucleotides, the CDR3 is TGTGCCAGCAGCGTTGAGGGATCCGGGGAGCTGTTTTTT. It translates to CASSVEGSGELFF.

This chain connects TRBV6-4 to TRBJ2-1; tentatively, D is TRBD1 (5 bases). The length of the CDR3 is 16 residues. Trimming left V 0 bases short and J 8 bases short, with 17 bases between. The germline V gene has CDR1 MRHNA and CDR2 SNTAGT. The CDR3 sequence: CASSDSIGQGTDEQFF. The DNA for the CDR3 is TGTGCCAGCAGTGACTCGATCGGGCAGGGAACGGATGAGCAGTTCTTC.

The gene calls are TRBV12-3 or TRBV12-4 and TRBJ1-2; D is undetermined. This CDR3 region has 15 residues. V gave up 6 bases and J gave up 7 bases, with 21 bases separating them. CDR3 sequence (DNA): TGTGCCAGCAGCTACTCCGGGATTTCGGGAGGTGGCTACACCTTC. It translates to CASSYSGISGGGYTF.

This rearrangement joins TRBV4-1 to TRBJ2-7; 9 bases align to TRBD1. Germline V gene lookup returns CDR1 MGHRA and CDR2 YSYEKL. The V and J ends lost 7 bases and 7 bases, in that order; junction bases with no gene match: 8. The CDR3 has 13 amino acids. The CDR3: CASITGGLGEQYF. The CDR3 nucleotides read TGCGCCAGCATAACAGGGGGCTTGGGAGAGCAGTACTTC.

The chain uses TRBV5-1 and TRBJ2-1; TRBD2 matches 7 bases. The CDR3 length is 15 residues. Unmatched junction bases numbered 6, after V lost 4 bases and J lost 2 bases. Germline V gives CDR1 SGHRS, CDR2 YFSETQ. The CDR3 nucleotides read TGCGCCAGCAGCCATAAGCGGGGCCCCTACAATGAGCAGTTCTTC. Translated, it gives CASSHKRGPYNEQFF.

The chain combines TRBV2 with TRBJ2-3; 8 bases are a match to TRBD2. This CDR3 is built from 14 residues. The V segment lost 8 bases and the J segment 2 bases; nucleotides outside the gene matches: 6. CDR1 and CDR2 from the germline V gene are SNHLY and FYNNEI. The CDR3 region has the DNA TGTGCCAGCGGGACGGGGGGGCCCACAGATACGCAGTATTTT. This encodes CASGTGGPTDTQYF.

The chain uses TRBV12-3 or TRBV12-4 and TRBJ1-1; 8 nucleotides match TRBD1. This CDR3 is 18 amino acids long. Trimming cost V 11 bases and J 2 bases; bases outside gene matches: 22. CDR3 DNA sequence: TGTGCCTTCAGTTTTCCGGGAGTTCTGGACAGGGACAACACTGAAGCTTTCTTT. It is translated as CAFSFPGVLDRDNTEAFF.

This clonotype was counted ten times or more. The rearrangement links TRBV20-1 to TRBJ2-5; TRBD2 matches 9 bases. The germline CDR1 and CDR2 sequences are DFQATT and SNEGSKA (reference sequence). The CDR3 has 15 residues. J lost 0 bases, V lost 1 base, and 3 bases had no gene match. The CDR3 region is CSARGSGGHQETQYF. DNA for the CDR3: TGCAGTGCTAGAGGTAGCGGGGGACACCAAGAGACCCAGTACTTC.

This clonotype was counted many times. This chain connects TRBV20-1 to TRBJ1-1; TRBD1 might be the D (6 bases). This CDR3 spans 15 amino acids. Germline lookup yields CDR1 DFQATT and CDR2 SNEGSKA (reference sequence). Trimming left V 3 bases short and J 0 bases short, with 14 bases between. The CDR3 spells CSASTTGTVNTEAFF. CDR3 DNA: TGCAGTGCTAGCACGACAGGAACAGTGAACACTGAAGCTTTCTTT.

The table lists this clonotype with a few counts. The J gene is TRBJ1-1, the V gene TRBV7-2; 7 nucleotides agree with TRBD1. V lost 4 bases to trimming and J lost 6 bases; unmatched junction nucleotides: 14. The CDR3 totals 16 residues. Germline loops: CDR1 SGHTA, CDR2 FQGNSA. As DNA, the CDR3 is TGTGCCAGCAGCTCCGTCCCTTCGACAGGGCACCCTGAAGCTTTCTTT. Residues: CASSSVPSTGHPEAFF.

This clonotype was found a few times. V usage is TRBV28 and J usage is TRBJ2-1, with 10 bases identical to TRBD1. Unmatched junction bases numbered 8, after V lost 7 bases and J lost 8 bases. The CDR3 extends over 14 amino acids. Germline V gene sequence: CDR1 MDHEN, CDR2 SYDVKM. CDR3 amino acids: CASTSGTGVDEQFF. DNA of the CDR3: TGTGCCAGCACCTCCGGGACAGGGGTCGATGAGCAGTTCTTC.

In its sample, this clonotype was seen many times. The CDR3 DNA is TGTGCCAGCAGCTCGACAGGGGATTCACCCCTCCACTTT. This translates into CASSSTGDSPLHF. The J gene is TRBJ1-6, the V gene TRBV4-2; TRBD1 matches at 8 bases. With V trimmed by 5 bases and J by 8 bases, 2 bases remained unmatched. Germline V gene sequence: CDR1 LGHNA, CDR2 YNFKEQ. This CDR3 is built from 13 residues.

This clonotype was seen more than once but under ten times. The gene calls are TRBV29-1 and TRBJ1-2; the D is unclear. V dropped 4 bases and J dropped 0 bases, with 9 bases sitting between them. The germline V gene encodes CDR1 SQVTM and CDR2 ANQGSEA. This CDR3 has 13 amino acids. This CDR3 is CSVGPATNYGYTF. CDR3 sequence (DNA): TGCAGCGTTGGGCCGGCGACTAACTATGGCTACACCTTC.

The chain links TRBV20-1 to TRBJ1-1, with D unclear. Germline loops: CDR1 DFQATT, CDR2 SNEGSKA (reference sequence). Trimming pared 0 bases from V and 0 bases from J, leaving 11 bases between. The CDR3 is made up of 15 amino acids. Here the CDR3 reads CSARDPGKLNTEAFF. CDR3 nucleotide sequence: TGCAGTGCTAGAGATCCAGGTAAGCTGAACACTGAAGCTTTCTTT.

This clonotype was counted ten times or more. The V gene is TRBV20-1, the J gene TRBJ2-2, with TRBD2 identical over 11 bases. The CDR3 length is 15 residues. Losses at the gene ends were 7 bases for V and 0 bases for J; bases not matched to a gene: 4. The V gene's germline CDR1 is DFQATT and CDR2 SNEGSKA (reference sequence). The CDR3 reads CSVPSGGSNTGELFF. The CDR3 bases are TGCAGTGTCCCTAGCGGGGGGTCGAACACCGGGGAGCTGTTTTTT.

The chain is built from TRBV28 and TRBJ2-7, with no clear D. V lost 2 bases to trimming and J lost 6 bases, with 11 bases between them. Germline values: CDR1 MDHEN, CDR2 SYDVKM. The CDR3 covers 13 residues. This CDR3 is CASSLAVASEQYV. For the CDR3, the DNA is TGTGCCAGCAGTTTAGCGGTCGCGTCCGAGCAGTACGTC.

CDR3 nucleotide sequence: TGTGCCAGCACCTTGGAGGGGAGAGGCTACACCTTC. Its protein is CASTLEGRGYTF. J is TRBJ1-2 and V is TRBV12-3 or TRBV12-4, with D maybe TRBD1 (5 bases). Trimming stripped 7 bases from V and 8 bases from J, with 14 bases between. The length of the CDR3 is 12 residues.

There are many counts of this clonotype. V is TRBV20-1 and J is TRBJ2-2; 7 positions match TRBD2. The CDR3 runs to 16 residues. J gave up 3 bases and V 1 base, and 8 bases lay outside the gene matches. Germline assignment: CDR1 DFQATT and CDR2 SNEGSKA (reference sequence). The DNA of the CDR3 is TGCAGTGCTAGAGGGCGGGGGAGTTTGTACACCGGGGAGCTGTTTTTT. Residues: CSARGRGSLYTGELFF.